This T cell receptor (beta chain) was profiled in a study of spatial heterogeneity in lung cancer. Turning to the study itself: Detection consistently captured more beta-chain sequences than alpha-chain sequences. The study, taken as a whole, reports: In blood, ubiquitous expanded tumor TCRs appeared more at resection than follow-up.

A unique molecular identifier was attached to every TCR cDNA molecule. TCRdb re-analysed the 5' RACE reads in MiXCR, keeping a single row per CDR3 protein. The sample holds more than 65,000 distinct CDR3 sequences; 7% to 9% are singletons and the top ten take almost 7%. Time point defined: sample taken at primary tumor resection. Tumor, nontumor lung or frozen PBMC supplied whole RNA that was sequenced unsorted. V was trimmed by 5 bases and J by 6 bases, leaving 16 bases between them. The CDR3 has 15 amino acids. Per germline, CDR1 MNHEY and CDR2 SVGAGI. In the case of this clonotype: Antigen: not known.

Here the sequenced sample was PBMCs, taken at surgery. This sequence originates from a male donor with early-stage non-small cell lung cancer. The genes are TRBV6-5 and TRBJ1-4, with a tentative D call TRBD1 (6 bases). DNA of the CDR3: TGTGCCAGCAGTCCTACAGGGAGAAGCGATGAAAAACTGTTTTTT. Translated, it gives CASSPTGRSDEKLFF.